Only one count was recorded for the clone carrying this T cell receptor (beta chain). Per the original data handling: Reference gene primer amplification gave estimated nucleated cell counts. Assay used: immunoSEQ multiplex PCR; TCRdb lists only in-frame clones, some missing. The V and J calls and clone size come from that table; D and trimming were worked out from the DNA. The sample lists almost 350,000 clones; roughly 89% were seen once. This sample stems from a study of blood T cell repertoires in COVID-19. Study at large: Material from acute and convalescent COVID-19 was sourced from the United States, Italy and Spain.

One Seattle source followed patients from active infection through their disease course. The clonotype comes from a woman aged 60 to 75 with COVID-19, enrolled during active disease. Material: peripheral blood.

The CDR3 DNA reads as TGCGCCAGCAGACTAGCGGGGTACACAGATACGCAGTATTTT. As protein: CASRLAGYTDTQYF. The rearrangement uses TRBV5-1 and TRBJ2-3; TRBD2 aligns across 10 bases. The CDR3 loop spans 14 amino acids. With 5 bases clipped from V and 2 bases from J, the junction kept 2 bases outside the gene matches. Germline CDR1 and CDR2: SGHRS and YFSETQ. Based on the CDR3 plus reference TRBV5-1 and TRBJ2-3, the full variable domain is KAGVTQTPRYLIKTRGQQVTLSCSPISGHRSVSWYQQTPGQGLQFLFEYFSETQRNKGNFPGRFSGRQFSNSRSEMNVSTLELGDSALYLCASRLAGYTDTQYFGPGTRLTVL.